These 19 T cell receptor beta chains were sequenced from one sample in a study of CD8+CD57+ T cells in acquired aplastic anemia. Genomic DNA provided the template from which TCR beta VDJ and CDR3 profiles were obtained. TCRdb recomputed calls from the reads with MiXCR, one row per CDR3 protein. Among some 170,000 distinct CDR3 sequences listed, around 48% were seen once. Flow cytometry had shown expanded CD8+CD57+ cells in the patients chosen for sequencing. Material: sorted CD4+, CD8+, or CD8+CD57+ T cells (not recorded which) from PBMCs. The receptors derive from a human donor with aplastic anemia.

This clonotype was counted many times. The CDR3 DNA reads TGTGCCAGCAGTCTTCTAGCGGGTCAGCCCAAAAACATTCAGTACTTC. This translates into CASSLLAGQPKNIQYF. The gene calls are TRBV13 and TRBJ2-4, with 8 bases identical to TRBD2. V lost 6 bases, J lost 2 bases, and 9 bases stayed unmatched. Germline V CDR1 and CDR2: PRHDT, FYEKMQ (reference sequence). The CDR3 has 16 residues. Full variable domain (remainder filled in from reference TRBV13 and TRBJ2-4): AAGVIQSPRHLIKEKRETATLKCYPIPRHDTVYWYQQGPGQDPQFLISFYEKMQSDKGSIPDRFSAQQFSDYHSELNMSSLELGDSALYFCASSLLAGQPKNIQYFGAGTRLSVL.

This clonotype turned up a few times. The genes are TRBV12-3 or TRBV12-4 and TRBJ2-3; 11 bases align to TRBD2. With V trimmed by 2 bases and J by 7 bases, 5 bases remained unmatched. The CDR3 runs to 15 residues. CDR3 region: CASSLLAGGSNTQYF. The CDR3 bases are TGTGCCAGCAGTTTACTAGCGGGGGGTTCCAATACGCAGTATTTT.

This clonotype was counted at least ten times. The rearrangement links TRBV10-3 to TRBJ2-5; 13 bases fit TRBD2. Trimming took 3 bases from V and 3 from J; bases not matched to a gene: 16. The CDR3 is made up of 20 amino acids. Germline assignment: CDR1 ENHRY and CDR2 SYGVKD. The CDR3 DNA follows: TGTGCCATCAGTGACCCAGTCGGACTAGCGGGGGCCTCGAGCAAAGAGACCCAGTACTTC. This encodes CAISDPVGLAGASSKETQYF.

This sequence joins TRBV20-1 and TRBJ1-5; unclear D gene. The length of the CDR3 is 15 residues. In germline, CDR1 is DFQATT, CDR2 SNEGSKA (reference sequence). Trimming pared 0 bases from V and 0 bases from J, leaving 9 bases between. The CDR3 DNA is TGCAGTGCTAGAGAGGGAACCTATAGCAATCAGCCCCAGCATTTT. Translated: CSAREGTYSNQPQHF.

As regards this clonotype: A read error may be the cause here, since a much bigger clone is one base away. The V call is TRBV7-6, the J call TRBJ2-1; D unclear. Trimming removed 6 bases at V and 6 bases at J, with 9 bases between. This CDR3 region has 12 residues. Per germline, CDR1 SGHVS and CDR2 FNYEAQ. This CDR3 reads CASSTASNEQFF. Written as DNA, the CDR3 is TGTGCCAGCAGTACCGCCAGCAATGAGCAGTTCTTC.

This clonotype has a count of ten or more. The V call is TRBV6-2 or TRBV6-3, the J call TRBJ2-7; no clear D gene. V lost 6 bases, J lost 3 bases, and 9 bases lay in between. This CDR3 has 12 amino acids. Germline V gene lookup returns CDR1 MNHEY and CDR2 SVGEGT. The DNA for the CDR3 is TGTGCCAGCAGCCCCCTGGGCTACGAGCAGTACTTC. Amino acid sequence: CASSPLGYEQYF.

This clonotype was observed at least ten times. V gene TRBV5-4 combines with J gene TRBJ2-7; 11 nucleotides line up with TRBD1. This CDR3 comprises 15 residues. V was pared by 4 bases and J by 3 bases, with 6 bases of the junction left unmatched. The germline V gene encodes CDR1 SGHNT and CDR2 YYREEE (reference sequence). Here the CDR3 reads CASSNRDRGFYEQYF. The CDR3 DNA reads as TGTGCCAGCAGCAATCGGGACAGGGGGTTCTACGAGCAGTACTTC.

There are a few counts of this clonotype. The chain couples TRBV2 to TRBJ1-6; the D gene is possibly TRBD1 (5 bases). Germline values: CDR1 SNHLY, CDR2 FYNNEI. This CDR3 has 12 amino acids. V shed 5 bases and J shed 7 bases, with 6 bases lying between them. CDR3 sequence (DNA): TGTGCCAGCAGTCGGGGGAATTCACCCCTCCACTTT. Amino acid sequence: CASSRGNSPLHF.

This clonotype has at least ten counts. The chain links TRBV7-8 to TRBJ2-2; 7 bases line up with TRBD1. Trimming cost V 4 bases and J 5 bases; bases outside gene matches: 13. The CDR3 is 17 amino acids. Germline V CDR1 and CDR2: SGHVS, FQNEAQ. The CDR3 DNA sequence: TGTGCCAGCAGCTCTCGACAGGGCCAAGCCCTAACCGGGGAGCTGTTTTTT. Protein product: CASSSRQGQALTGELFF.

V gene TRBV5-4 combines with J gene TRBJ2-6, with 7 bases lining up with TRBD1. Losses at the gene ends were 0 bases for V and 1 base for J; bases not matched to a gene: 4. This CDR3 comprises 17 residues. CDR1 is SGHNT, CDR2 YYREEE, per germline (reference sequence). The CDR3 loop is CASSLGQGLSGANVLTF. CDR3 sequence (DNA): TGTGCCAGCAGCTTGGGACAGGGCCTATCTGGGGCCAACGTCCTGACTTTC.

This chain links TRBV5-1 with TRBJ2-7, with D unclear. Germline CDR1 and CDR2: SGHRS and YFSETQ. Trimming took 0 bases from V and 12 from J, leaving 10 bases between them. CDR3 size: 11 residues. In DNA form, the CDR3 reads TGCGCCAGCAGCTTGGGGTCGAATCGGTACTTC. Amino acids: CASSLGSNRYF.

This chain uses TRBV5-5 with TRBJ1-6, with D possibly TRBD1 on 6 matching bases. V was clipped by 1 base and J by 0 bases, with 8 bases between them. The germline V gene has CDR1 SGHKS and CDR2 YYEKEE (reference sequence). This CDR3 spans 16 amino acids. The CDR3 nucleotides read TGTGCCAGCAGCTTGAGGACAGACTCCTATAATTCACCCCTCCACTTT. Encoded protein: CASSLRTDSYNSPLHF.

This clonotype has a count of ten or more. This sequence joins TRBV5-6 and TRBJ2-7; no firm D call. The CDR3 has 14 amino acids. V lost 0 bases and J lost 3, with 10 bases in between. Germline V gene lookup returns CDR1 SGHDT and CDR2 YYEEEE. The CDR3 DNA is TGTGCCAGCAGCTTGGGGACCTGGGGCTACGAGCAGTACTTC. This gives the protein CASSLGTWGYEQYF.

This clonotype was counted ten times or more. V usage is TRBV27 and J usage is TRBJ1-2; 7 bases map to TRBD1. Trimming took 7 bases from V and 4 from J; bases not matched to a gene: 12. Per the germline V gene, CDR1 is MNHEY and CDR2 is SMNVEV (reference sequence). CDR3 size: 15 residues. CDR3 amino acids: CASTPQGVGVYGYTF. The CDR3 nucleotides read TGTGCCAGCACCCCTCAGGGGGTTGGGGTCTATGGCTACACCTTC.

The rearrangement joins TRBV2 to TRBJ1-5; perhaps TRBD1 as D (6 bases). Trimming removed 7 bases at V and 2 bases at J, with 9 bases between. The CDR3 extends over 13 amino acids. The germline V gene encodes CDR1 SNHLY and CDR2 FYNNEI. CDR3 DNA: TGTGCCAGCAAGGACAGTGGCAATCAGCCCCAGCATTTT. Translation gives CASKDSGNQPQHF.

Note on this clonotype: Possible read error: a much larger clone is one base away. The chain uses TRBV11-3 and TRBJ1-1, with TRBD1 matching over 9 bases. V was clipped by 5 bases and J by 6 bases; unmatched bases: 7. The CDR3 loop spans 14 amino acids. Germline V gene lookup returns CDR1 SGHNT and CDR2 YENEEA. The CDR3 loop reads CASSPSTGGAEAFF. The CDR3, as DNA: TGTGCCAGCAGCCCTTCGACAGGGGGGGCTGAAGCTTTCTTT.

This clonotype occurred many times. This chain joins TRBV10-2 and TRBJ1-5; a possible D gene is TRBD1 (5 bases). The CDR3 contains 13 residues. Germline CDR1 WSHSY, CDR2 SAAADI. Trimming took 6 bases from V and 4 from J, leaving 10 bases between them. The CDR3 loop is CASSRDYNQPQHF. CDR3 in DNA: TGCGCCAGCAGCCGGGACTATAATCAGCCCCAGCATTTT.

CDR3 DNA sequence: TGTGCCAGCAGCTTAGCCGTGACTGGGGCCAACGTCCTGACTTTC. Protein: CASSLAVTGANVLTF. This rearrangement joins TRBV7-6 to TRBJ2-6; no definite D call. The ends were cut back, 0 bases at V and 2 bases at J, with 5 bases in the middle. Germline-derived CDR1 and CDR2 are SGHVS and FNYEAQ. The CDR3 sequence is 15 residues long.

This clonotype appeared many times. The V and J genes are TRBV29-1 and TRBJ2-2; 10 bases align to TRBD2. V lost 5 bases and J lost 6; bases outside the gene matches: 6. CDR1 and CDR2 (germline): SQVTM, ANQGSEA. CDR3 length equals 14 residues. The CDR3 reads CSVRAGGRSGELFF. The DNA for the CDR3 is TGCAGCGTTCGAGCGGGGGGGAGATCCGGGGAGCTGTTTTTT.